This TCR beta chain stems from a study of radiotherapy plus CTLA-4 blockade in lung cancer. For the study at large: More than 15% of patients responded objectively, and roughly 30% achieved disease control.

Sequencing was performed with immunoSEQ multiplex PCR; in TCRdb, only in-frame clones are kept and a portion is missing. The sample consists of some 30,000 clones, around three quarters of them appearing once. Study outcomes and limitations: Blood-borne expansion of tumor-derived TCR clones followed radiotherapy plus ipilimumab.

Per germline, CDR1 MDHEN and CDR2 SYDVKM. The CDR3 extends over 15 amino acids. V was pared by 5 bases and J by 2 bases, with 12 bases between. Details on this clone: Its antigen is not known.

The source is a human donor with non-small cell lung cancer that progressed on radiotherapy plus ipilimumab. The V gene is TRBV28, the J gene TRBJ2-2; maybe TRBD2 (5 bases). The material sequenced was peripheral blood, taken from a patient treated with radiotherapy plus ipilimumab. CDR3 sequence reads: CASSLTRVNTGELFF. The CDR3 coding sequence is TGTGCCAGCAGTCTTACTAGAGTTAACACCGGGGAGCTGTTTTTT.